A single T cell receptor (beta chain) is shown here with its context. The sample originates from a study of patients and donors after allogeneic stem cell transplantation. This CDR3 comprises 14 residues. CDR1 is DFQATT and CDR2 is SNEGSKA in the germline V gene (reference sequence). V gave up 6 bases and J gave up 1 base, with 15 bases separating them. TCRdb processed the RT-PCR reads anew with MiXCR; each CDR3 protein has one entry. The repertoire consists of 400,000 to 500,000 distinct CDR3 sequences, with 16% occurring once and the leading ten covering roughly 7.2%. This rearrangement joins TRBV20-1 to TRBJ2-5; D is possibly TRBD2 (6 bases). The sample comprised blood, either unsorted or a sorted T cell fraction (not recorded which). The source of this sequence is a human donor who was either an allogeneic HSCT recipient or a stem cell or donor lymphocyte infusion donor (not recorded which). It is not recorded whose cells these are; they may come from a transplant donor. The CDR3: CSARWGGVQETQYF. In nucleotides, the CDR3 is TGCAGTGCCCGATGGGGCGGGGTCCAAGAGACCCAGTACTTC.